This T cell receptor beta chain emerged from a study of response to subunit inactivated influenza vaccine. Findings of the study overall: Only a handful of new T cells, the authors suggested, are recruited with each seasonal influenza vaccination.

This clonotype was counted between two and nine times. What it binds is unknown. MiXCR was run by TCRdb on the RT-PCR reads, yielding one entry per CDR3 protein. The table records about 480,000 distinct CDR3 sequences, approximately 11% of them present only once. V was trimmed by 8 bases and J by 3 bases, leaving 14 bases between them. The CDR3 loop spans 14 amino acids. Sequences were derived from PBMCs from blood, sampled roughly 6 weeks after vaccination. The sequence was collected from a man aged 45-60 years who received an inactivated influenza vaccine. The V and J genes are TRBV12-3 or TRBV12-4 and TRBJ1-5; tentative D call: TRBD1 (6 bases). The CDR3 sequence: CASGPGQFNQPQHF. Written as DNA, the CDR3 is TGTGCCAGCGGACCAGGACAGTTCAATCAGCCCCAGCATTTT.